This T cell receptor beta chain was identified during a study of cytomegalovirus exposure and HLA in healthy donors. This clone appeared once. Both 60 Vbeta primers and 13 Jbeta primers went into the PCR. TCRdb keeps only in-frame clones here, not all; method: immunoSEQ multiplex PCR. The sample records some 150,000 clones, roughly four fifths being singletons. Germline values: CDR1 MNHEY, CDR2 SVGAGI. Between the trimmed V and J ends, which lost 6 bases and 4 bases, there was a span of 10 bases. The CDR3 consists of 13 residues. Sequencing was performed on PBMCs. This sequence was found in a woman aged 25 to 39 in good health and CMV-seropositive. This sequence joins TRBV6-5 and TRBJ1-5; D perhaps matches TRBD1 (5 bases). The DNA of the CDR3 is TGTGCCAGCAGGCCCTCAGGGAATCAGCCCCAGCATTTT. Protein: CASRPSGNQPQHF.